This T cell receptor (beta chain) is from a study of blood T cells in healthy people across ages. CDR3 length equals 15 residues. The germline gives CDR1 SGHNT, CDR2 YENEEA. Sample donors were healthy Caucasian individuals that came from Russia, aged roughly 6 to 100. Then a second PCR, running about 6 to 11 cycles, was carried out with a sample-barcoded 5' primer and a J-beta primer mix. TCRdb called the 5' RACE reads again in MiXCR, with one record for every CDR3 protein. The data show more than 450,000 distinct CDR3 sequences, about 27% seen once. These data also formed part of another study, on T cells of mothers and their children. That work contributes: Slightly higher overlap, not significant, was seen in related mother-child pairs than in unrelated pairs.

The sequence was obtained from a boy aged 2 to 10 in good health. Sequencing was performed on blood. The chain joins TRBV11-3 to TRBJ2-7, with 8 bases identical to TRBD2. Judging by the DNA end, TRBJ2-1 fits better; the J call may be wrong. The CDR3 region has the DNA TGTGCCAGCAGCTTGGAAAGCGGGAGTAATAATGAGCAGTTCTTC. Translation: CASSLESGSNNEQFF.